This TCR beta chain was identified in a study of regulatory T cells in long-lasting Graves disease. This clonotype has at least ten counts. Time point noted: persistent/refractory GD, antithyroid drugs over 5 years with positive TRAb. RNA isolated from PBMCs was used to make the TCR library. CDR3 regions were amplified by Arm-PCR using iRepertoire HTBI primers to build TCR beta libraries. TCRdb processed the multiplex PCR reads anew with MiXCR; each CDR3 protein has one entry. The top ten hold roughly 13% of the sample, which has fewer than 600,000 distinct CDR3 sequences, around a fifth seen once. The CDR3 contains 13 residues. V was cut by 10 bases and J by 2 bases, with 15 bases left in between. From germline, CDR1 is ENHRY and CDR2 SYGVKD.

The chain combines TRBV10-3 with TRBJ2-7; no firm D call. The TCR comes from a female donor with Graves disease. The source was peripheral blood mononuclear cells (PBMCs), collected when the disease was refractory, from a patient treated with antithyroid drugs. CDR3 DNA: TGTGCCACTGTGGATTTTACGACCTACGAGCAGTACTTC. This codes for CATVDFTTYEQYF.